This T cell receptor (beta chain) derives from a study of human T cells and chemical hapten exposure. The study, taken as a whole, reports: Compared to controls, expanded TCRs made significantly more large clusters of similar CDR3s.

A remark on this clonotype: Its target is unknown.

This CDR3 region has 13 residues. Germline V gene sequence: CDR1 MRHNA, CDR2 SNTAGT. V was cut by 2 bases and J by 15 bases, with 17 bases left in between. Time point described: patch test 3, about 24 weeks after DPC sensitization. As for treatment: therapeutic diphenylcyclopropenone sensitization with weekly scalp DPC. Donation of samples came from alopecia patients who were 18 to 70 years old and suitable for DPC. In the original analysis: A per-sample median of roughly 96,000 TCRs was observed, with a range of roughly 20,000 to 750,000. TCRdb re-analysed the RACE reads in MiXCR, keeping a single row per CDR3 protein. TCRdb's processing, not the authors', yielded these V and J calls. The sample includes over 70,000 distinct CDR3 sequences, approximately 11% of them seen just once.

Specimen: whole blood, collected in connection with sensitization to the hapten diphenylcyclopropenone (DPC). This clonotype was sampled from a woman aged 25 to 45 with alopecia areata. Some clones in this sample may be carry-over from other donors' samples. This sequence joins TRBV6-4 and TRBJ2-1, with a tentative D call TRBD2 (5 bases). The CDR3 coding sequence is TGTGCCAGCAGTGACGGAGGAGCCCCTCCACGGTTCTTC. It codes for CASSDGGAPPRFF.